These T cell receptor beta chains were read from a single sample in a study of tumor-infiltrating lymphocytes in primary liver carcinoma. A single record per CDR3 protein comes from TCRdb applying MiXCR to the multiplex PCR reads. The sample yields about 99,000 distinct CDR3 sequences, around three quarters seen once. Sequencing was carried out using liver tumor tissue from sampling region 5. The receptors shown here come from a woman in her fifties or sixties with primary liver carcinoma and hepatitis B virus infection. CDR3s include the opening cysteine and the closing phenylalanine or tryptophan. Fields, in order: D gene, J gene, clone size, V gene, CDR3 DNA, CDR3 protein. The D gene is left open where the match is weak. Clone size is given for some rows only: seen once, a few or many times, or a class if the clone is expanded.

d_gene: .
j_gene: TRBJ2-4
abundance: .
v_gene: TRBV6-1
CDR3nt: TGTGGCATACCCCGGAGCGACCAACAAAGCAAAAACATTCAGTACTTC
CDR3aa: CGIPRSDQQSKNIQYF

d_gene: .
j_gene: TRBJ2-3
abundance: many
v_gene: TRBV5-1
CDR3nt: TGCGCCAGCAGCTTGAATGGGGATACGCAGTATTTT
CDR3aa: CASSLNGDTQYF

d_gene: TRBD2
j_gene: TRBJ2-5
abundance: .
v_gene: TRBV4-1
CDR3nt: TGCGCCAGCGGCCAAGCTCTAGTGGGAGGGCGCGAGACCCAGTACTTC
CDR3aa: CASGQALVGGRETQYF

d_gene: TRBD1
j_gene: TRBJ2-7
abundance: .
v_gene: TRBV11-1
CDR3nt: TGTGCCAGCAGCCACCTACAGGGGCCGTCCTACGAGCAGCACTTC
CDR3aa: CASSHLQGPSYEQHF

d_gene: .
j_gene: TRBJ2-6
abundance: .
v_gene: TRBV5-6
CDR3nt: TGTGCCAGTAGCTTGGGGTCTAGGGCCAACGTCCTGACTTTC
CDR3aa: CASSLGSRANVLTF

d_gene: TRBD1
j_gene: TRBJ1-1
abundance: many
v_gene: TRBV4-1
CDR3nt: TGCGCCAGCAGCCAAGGGACAGGGGGTATGGGCACTGAAGCTTTCTTT
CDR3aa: CASSQGTGGMGTEAFF

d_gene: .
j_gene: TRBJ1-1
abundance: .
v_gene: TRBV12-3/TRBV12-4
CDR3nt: TGTGCCTGCAGACCGACACATGGGAAGAACACTGAAGCTTTCTTT
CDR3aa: CACRPTHGKNTEAFF

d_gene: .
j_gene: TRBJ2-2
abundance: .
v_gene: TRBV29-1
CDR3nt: TGCAGCGTTGGGGGGACTGATAACACTAGGGAGCTGTTTTTT
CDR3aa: CSVGGTDNTRELFF

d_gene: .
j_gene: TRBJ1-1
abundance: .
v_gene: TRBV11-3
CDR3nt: TGTGCAAGCAGCTTTGGAGGGAAGGACTGTTTT
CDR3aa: CASSFGGKDCF

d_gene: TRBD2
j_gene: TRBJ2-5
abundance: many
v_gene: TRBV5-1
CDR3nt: TGCGCCAGCAGGCCCGTTATAGCGGGAGTGGGGGAGACCCAGTACTTC
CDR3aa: CASRPVIAGVGETQYF

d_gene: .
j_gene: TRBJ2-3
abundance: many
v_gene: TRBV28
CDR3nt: TGTGCCAGCAGTGCCCCCCGCGGAGGGGGCACAGATACGCAGTATTTT
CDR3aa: CASSAPRGGGTDTQYF

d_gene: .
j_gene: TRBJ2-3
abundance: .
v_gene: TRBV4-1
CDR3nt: TGCGTCAGCAGCCAAGAAGGTTACCGCAGCATAGATACGCAGTATTTT
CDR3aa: CVSSQEGYRSIDTQYF

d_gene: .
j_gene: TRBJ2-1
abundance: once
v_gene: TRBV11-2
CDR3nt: TGTGCCATCAGCTTAGAGGGAGGAAGTATCGGCGTGCAGTTCTTC
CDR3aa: CAISLEGGSIGVQFF

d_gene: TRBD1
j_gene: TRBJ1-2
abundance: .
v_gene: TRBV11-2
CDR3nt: TGTGCCTGCAGCTTAGAGGGGGCCAGTGGTGGTGACTACACCTTC
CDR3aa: CACSLEGASGGDYTF

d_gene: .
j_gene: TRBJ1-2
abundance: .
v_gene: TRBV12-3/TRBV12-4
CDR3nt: TGTGCCAGCAATTCTGACAGGCGGAACTATGGCTACACCTTC
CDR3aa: CASNSDRRNYGYTF

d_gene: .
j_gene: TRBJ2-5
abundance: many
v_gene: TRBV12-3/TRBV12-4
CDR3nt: TGTGCCAGCAGTTATGGGACGTACCAAGAGACCCAGTACTTC
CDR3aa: CASSYGTYQETQYF

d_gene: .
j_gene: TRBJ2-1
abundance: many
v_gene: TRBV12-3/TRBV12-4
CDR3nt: TGTGCCAGCCAGAGCGGTAGCTCCTACAATGAGCAGTTCTTC
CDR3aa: CASQSGSSYNEQFF

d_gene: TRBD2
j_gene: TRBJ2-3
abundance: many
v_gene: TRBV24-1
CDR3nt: TGTGCCACCAGTATGTCGGGGGGAACTCGGACAGATACGCAGTATTTT
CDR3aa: CATSMSGGTRTDTQYF

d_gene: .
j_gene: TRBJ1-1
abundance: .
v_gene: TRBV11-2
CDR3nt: TGTGCCAGCAGCTGGACCAGGGGTGATGAAGCTTCCTTT
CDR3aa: CASSWTRGDEASF

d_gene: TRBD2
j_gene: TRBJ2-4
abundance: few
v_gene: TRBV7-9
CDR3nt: TGTGCCAGCAGCACCACTACCTCAGCGGGGAAGGGAAACATTCAGTACTTC
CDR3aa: CASSTTTSAGKGNIQYF

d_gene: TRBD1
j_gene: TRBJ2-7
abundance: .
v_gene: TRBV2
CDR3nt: TGTGCCAGCAGTGAAGCGAGTGGGGACAGACCCTACGAGCAGTATTTC
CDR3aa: CASSEASGDRPYEQYF

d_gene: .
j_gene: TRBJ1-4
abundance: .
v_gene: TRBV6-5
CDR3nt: TGTGTCAGCGCCCCAGCAACACTTAGGGATGAAAAACTGTTTTTT
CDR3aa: CVSAPATLRDEKLFF

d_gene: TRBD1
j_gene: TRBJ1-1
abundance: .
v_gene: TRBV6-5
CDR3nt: TGTGCCAGCAGGCCCAGGGGGCAGAACAACACTGAAGCCTTCTTT
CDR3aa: CASRPRGQNNTEAFF

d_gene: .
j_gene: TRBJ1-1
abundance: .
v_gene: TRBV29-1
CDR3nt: TGCAGCGAGCGACAGGACGGGAACACTGAAGCCTTCTTT
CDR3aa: CSERQDGNTEAFF

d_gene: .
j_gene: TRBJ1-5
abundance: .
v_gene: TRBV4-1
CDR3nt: TGCGCCAGCAGCGGGACTGACAGGTCCCTCAATCAGGCCCAGCATTTT
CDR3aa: CASSGTDRSLNQAQHF

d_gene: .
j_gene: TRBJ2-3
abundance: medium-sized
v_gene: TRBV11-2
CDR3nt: TGTGCCAGCAGCCCGCTGGGGGGCCCCACAGATACGCAGTATTTT
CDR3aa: CASSPLGGPTDTQYF

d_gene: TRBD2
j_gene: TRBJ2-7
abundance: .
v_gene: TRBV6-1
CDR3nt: TGTACCAACAGTTCGAGGGGCCTAGCGGGACCTTCATCTTCCCCCTACGAGCAGTACTTC
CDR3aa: CTNSSRGLAGPSSSPYEQYF

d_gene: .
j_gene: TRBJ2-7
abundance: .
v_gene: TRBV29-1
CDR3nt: TGCAGCGTTGCCAGGGACTGCGAGCAGTACTTT
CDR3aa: CSVARDCEQYF

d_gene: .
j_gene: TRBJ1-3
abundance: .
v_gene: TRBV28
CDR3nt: TGTGCCAGCGGGGTGGTCCCGTCCTCTGGAAACACCATATATTTT
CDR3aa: CASGVVPSSGNTIYF

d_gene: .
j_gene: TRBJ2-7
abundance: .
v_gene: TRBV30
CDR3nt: TGTGCTTGGAGTCGGCGAGGAGTCAAAGAGCAGTACTTC
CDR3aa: CAWSRRGVKEQYF

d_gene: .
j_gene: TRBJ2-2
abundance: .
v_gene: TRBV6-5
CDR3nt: TGTGCCAGCAGTTACCCCACTAACACCGGGGAACTGTTTTTT
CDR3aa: CASSYPTNTGELFF

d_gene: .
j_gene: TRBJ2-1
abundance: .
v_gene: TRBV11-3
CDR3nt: TGTGTCAGCAGCCCCCCCGGAGATTCCAATAACAATGAGCAGTGCTTC
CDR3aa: CVSSPPGDSNNNEQCF

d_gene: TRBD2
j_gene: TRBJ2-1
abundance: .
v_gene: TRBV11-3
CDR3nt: TGTGCCAGCAGCTTAGGAACTAGCGGGAAGCTTGAGCAACACTTC
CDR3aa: CASSLGTSGKLEQHF

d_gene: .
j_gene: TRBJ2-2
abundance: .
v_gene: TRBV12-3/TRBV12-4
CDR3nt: TGCGCCAACAGTTTCTGGGGCGGTAACATCGGGGAGCTGTTTTTT
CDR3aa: CANSFWGGNIGELFF

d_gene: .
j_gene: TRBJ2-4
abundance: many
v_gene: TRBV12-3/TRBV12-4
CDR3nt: TGTGCCAGCAAAGGGGCGGTAGCCAAAAACATTCAGTACTTC
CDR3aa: CASKGAVAKNIQYF

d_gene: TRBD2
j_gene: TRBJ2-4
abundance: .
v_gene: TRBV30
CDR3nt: TGTGCCTGGAGACCAACTAGCGGGAGTTCTCTTTTAGCCAAAAACATTCAGTACTTC
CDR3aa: CAWRPTSGSSLLAKNIQYF

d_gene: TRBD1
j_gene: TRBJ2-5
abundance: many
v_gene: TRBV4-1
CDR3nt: TGCGCCAGCAGCCAAGAGACAGGGGGCGAAGGGGAGACCCAGTACTTC
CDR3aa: CASSQETGGEGETQYF

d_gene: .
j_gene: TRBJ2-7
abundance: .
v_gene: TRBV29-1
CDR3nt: .
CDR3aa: CSVALGSYEQHF

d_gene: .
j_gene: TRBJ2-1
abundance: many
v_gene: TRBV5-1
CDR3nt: TGCGCCAGCAGCTTGGGGGGCCATTCCTACAATGAGCAGTTCTTC
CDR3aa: CASSLGGHSYNEQFF

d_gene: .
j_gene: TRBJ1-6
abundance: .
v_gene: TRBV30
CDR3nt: TGTGCCTGGAGACAAGGACAGCGGGTATATAATTCACCCCTCCACTTT
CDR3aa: CAWRQGQRVYNSPLHF